The rows below give T cell receptor beta chains drawn from one sample of a study of CD8 T cells in Susac syndrome. TCRdb processed the immunoSEQ multiplex PCR reads anew with MiXCR; each CDR3 protein has one entry. This table holds some 120,000 distinct CDR3 sequences, roughly 92% found once. The specimen sequenced was CD4+ T cells from PBMCs. Receptor source: a human donor in good health. Each CDR3 is given with its conserved first and last residue. D genes are given only for firm matches. Clone sizes are given selectively: once, few, many, or a class where the clone is expanded.

>TRBJ1-5|-|few|TRBV18
CASSREMSNQPQHF
TGTGCCAGCTCACGCGAGATGAGCAATCAGCCCCAGCATTTT
>TRBJ1-1|-|-|TRBV30
CAWREEGNTEAFF
TGTGCCTGGAGAGAGGAGGGGAACACTGAAGCTTTCTTT
>TRBJ2-7|-|-|TRBV7-8
CASSTGRASGTYEQYF
TGTGCCAGCAGCACAGGGCGAGCTAGCGGCACCTACGAGCAGTACTTC
>TRBJ2-1|TRBD2|-|TRBV3-1
CASSQGSGRSNEQFF
TGTGCCAGCAGCCAAGGAAGCGGGAGGTCCAATGAGCAGTTCTTC
>TRBJ2-5|-|-|TRBV5-1
CASSLSRAIQETQYF
TGCGCCAGCAGCTTGTCCAGGGCTATACAAGAGACCCAGTACTTC
>TRBJ2-3|-|-|TRBV29-1
CSVGGISTDTQYF
TGCAGCGTTGGGGGGATTAGCACAGATACGCAGTATTTT
>TRBJ2-5|-|once|TRBV12-2
CASRSPQGTSGRNETQYF
TGTGCAAGTCGCTCGCCTCAAGGGACTAGCGGGAGGAACGAGACCCAGTACTTC
>TRBJ1-1|TRBD1|-|TRBV2
CASSLQGAMGTEAFF
TGTGCCAGCAGCCTACAGGGGGCGATGGGCACTGAAGCTTTCTTT
>TRBJ1-2|-|-|TRBV5-1
CASRESLGSYGYTF
TGCGCCAGCAGGGAATCTTTAGGTAGCTATGGCTACACCTTC
>TRBJ2-5|-|once|TRBV28
CASSGANEGLETQYF
TGTGCCAGCAGCGGGGCGAATGAGGGGCTTGAGACCCAGTACTTC
>TRBJ2-5|TRBD2|-|TRBV7-9
CASTPGLAVETQYF
TGTGCCAGCACCCCGGGACTAGCGGTGGAGACCCAGTACTTC
>TRBJ2-7|TRBD2|once|TRBV20-1
CSAKRDYYEQYF
TGCAGTGCGAAGCGGGATTACTACGAGCAGTACTTC
>TRBJ1-2|TRBD1|-|TRBV30
CAWSPGTGYGYTF
TGTGCCTGGAGTCCCGGGACAGGGTATGGCTACACCTTC
>TRBJ1-4|TRBD1|-|TRBV2
CASRVTGGATRELFF
TGTGCCAGCAGGGTCACAGGGGGCGCGACGAGGGAACTGTTTTTT
>TRBJ2-7|TRBD2|-|TRBV5-1
CASGPPAGEQYF
TGCGCCAGCGGGCCACCAGCGGGAGAACAGTACTTC
>TRBJ1-4|-|-|TRBV29-1
CSAEGGPANEKLFF
TGCAGCGCTGAGGGGGGCCCAGCTAATGAAAAACTGTTTTTT
>TRBJ2-7|TRBD1|-|TRBV12-3/TRBV12-4
CASSLTGQGARQYF
TGTGCCAGCAGTTTAACGGGACAGGGGGCTCGGCAGTACTTC
>TRBJ2-1|-|-|TRBV29-1
CSVGQGPSGFYNEQFF
TGCAGCGTAGGCCAGGGACCCTCCGGATTTTACAATGAGCAGTTCTTC
>TRBJ1-4|-|-|TRBV30
CAWSEGLYSEKLFF
TGTGCCTGGAGTGAAGGTCTTTATAGTGAAAAACTGTTTTTT
>TRBJ2-7|TRBD2|-|TRBV30
CAWDRGGPTYEQYF
TGTGCCTGGGATCGGGGGGGTCCCACCTACGAGCAGTACTTC
>TRBJ2-2|TRBD2|-|TRBV7-2
CASSWTSGRDTGELFF
TGTGCCAGCAGCTGGACTAGCGGGAGGGACACCGGGGAGCTGTTTTTT
>TRBJ2-3|-|-|TRBV3-1
CASSQEPSYSDTQYF
TGTGCCAGCAGCCAAGAGCCCTCTTATTCAGATACGCAGTATTTT
>TRBJ2-1|-|once|TRBV7-8
CASSLGAFSYNEQFF
TGTGCCAGCAGCTTGGGAGCTTTCTCCTACAATGAGCAGTTCTTC
>TRBJ2-1|TRBD2|-|TRBV9
CASSVEGTSGYNEQFF
TGTGCCAGCAGCGTAGAAGGGACTAGCGGCTACAATGAGCAGTTCTTC
>TRBJ1-1|TRBD1|-|TRBV18
CASSETGRTEAFF
TGTGCCAGCTCAGAGACAGGGCGGACTGAAGCTTTCTTT
>TRBJ1-1|-|-|TRBV7-3
CASSRGGDTEAFF
TGTGCCAGCAGCCGAGGAGGGGACACTGAAGCTTTCTTT
>TRBJ2-2|TRBD2|-|TRBV12-3/TRBV12-4
CASSGSVEREDLRAGELFF
TGTGCCAGCAGTGGCTCCGTGGAGCGGGAAGACCTTAGAGCCGGGGAGCTGTTTTTT
>TRBJ2-7|TRBD2|-|TRBV7-6
CASSLPAGGAEQYF
TGTGCCAGCAGCTTACCAGCGGGAGGAGCCGAGCAGTACTTC
>TRBJ2-7|-|few|TRBV28
CASSLSTKGSYEQYF
TGTGCCAGCAGTTTATCGACGAAGGGGAGCTACGAGCAGTACTTC